This TCR beta chain was captured by sequencing in a study of OX40 agonist ivuxolimab in advanced cancers. The germline gives CDR1 SNHLY, CDR2 FYNNEI. Trimming removed 7 bases at V and 6 bases at J, with 13 bases between. This CDR3 is built from 12 residues. This clone was found once. Its antigen is unknown. Sequencing used immunoSEQ multiplex PCR; TCRdb keeps in-frame clones, though not all of them. The table records approximately 40,000 clones, about 78% of them present only once. Points from the study as a whole: Expanded peripheral T-cell antigen specificity went undetermined. At 0.1 to 3.0 mg/kg, CD4+ and CD8+ blood T cells expanded clonally by week 6. Relative to CD4+, CD8+ T cells held more expanded clones on average.

This chain joins TRBV2 and TRBJ2-7, with a possible D match to TRBD2 (5 bases). The receptor was derived from an adult with an advanced solid tumor such as melanoma, head and neck, liver or kidney cancer. Sequenced here: CD4+ or CD8+ T cells sorted from blood, sampled in a trial of the OX40 agonist ivuxolimab. The CDR3 nucleotides read TGTGCCAGCACGGGGAGTTTGGCCGAGCAGTACTTC. Translation: CASTGSLAEQYF.